This T cell receptor beta chain was sequenced during a study of blood T cell repertoires in COVID-19. Study context: Material from acute and convalescent COVID-19 was sourced from the United States, Italy and Spain.

In the authors' methods: The authors estimated nucleated cell counts from reference gene primer amplification. TCRdb's copy holds only in-frame clones and misses some; the assay was immunoSEQ multiplex PCR. V and J calls plus clone size are reproduced from that table; the DNA served to infer D and trimming. The table lists roughly 75,000 clones, around 89% of them singletons. The receptor's source is a man between 60 and 75 years old with acute or convalescent COVID-19. Specimen: peripheral blood.

The CDR3 sequence is CASSLDGGPPKKYF. For the CDR3, the DNA is TGCGCCAGCAGCTTGGACGGGGGACCTCCAAAGAAGTACTTC. V and J are TRBV5-1 and TRBJ2-7, with D possibly matching TRBD2 (6 bases). The CDR3 extends over 14 amino acids. Germline loops: CDR1 SGHRS, CDR2 YFSETQ. Trimming removed 0 bases from V and 11 bases from J, with 18 bases in between.